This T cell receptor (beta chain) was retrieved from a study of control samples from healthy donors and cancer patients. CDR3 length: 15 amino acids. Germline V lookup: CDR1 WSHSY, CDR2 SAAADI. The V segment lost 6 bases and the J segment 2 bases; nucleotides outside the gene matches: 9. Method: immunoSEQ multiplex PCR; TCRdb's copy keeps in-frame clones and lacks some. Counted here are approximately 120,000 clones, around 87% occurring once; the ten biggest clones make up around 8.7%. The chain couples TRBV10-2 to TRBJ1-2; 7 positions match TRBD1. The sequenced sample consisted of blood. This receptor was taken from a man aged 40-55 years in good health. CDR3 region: CASSSTGTLNYGYTF. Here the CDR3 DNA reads TGCGCCAGCAGCTCGACAGGGACGCTAAACTATGGCTACACCTTC.